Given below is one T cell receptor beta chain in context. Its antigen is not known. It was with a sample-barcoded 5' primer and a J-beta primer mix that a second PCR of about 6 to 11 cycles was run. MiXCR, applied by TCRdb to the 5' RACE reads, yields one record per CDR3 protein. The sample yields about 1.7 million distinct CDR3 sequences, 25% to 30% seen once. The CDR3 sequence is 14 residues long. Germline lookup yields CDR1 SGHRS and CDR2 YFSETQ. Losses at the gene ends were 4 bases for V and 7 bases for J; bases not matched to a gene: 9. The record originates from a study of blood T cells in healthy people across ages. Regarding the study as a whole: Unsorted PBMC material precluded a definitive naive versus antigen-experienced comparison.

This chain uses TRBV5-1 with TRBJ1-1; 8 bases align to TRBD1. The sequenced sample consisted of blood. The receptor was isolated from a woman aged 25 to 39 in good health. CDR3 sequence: CASSSRTGGLEAFF. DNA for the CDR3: TGCGCCAGCAGCAGCCGAACAGGGGGGCTTGAAGCTTTCTTT.